The 21 T cell receptor beta chains below come from one sample, sequenced in a study of CD8 T cells in ankylosing spondylitis. TCRdb re-derived calls from the 5' RACE reads in MiXCR, one entry per CDR3 protein. Here the sample spans approximately 150,000 distinct CDR3 sequences, under 45% being singletons. The sequenced sample consisted of synovial fluid, either unsorted or a sorted T cell fraction (not recorded which). These receptors all come from a male donor with ankylosing spondylitis.

In this sample, this clonotype turned up a few times. The chain employs TRBV5-1 and TRBJ2-1; D is unclear. Germline V gene data show CDR1 as SGHRS and CDR2 as YFSETQ. Trimming stripped 0 bases from V and 10 bases from J, with 8 bases between. The CDR3 is made up of 12 amino acids. The CDR3 here is CASSLAWGEQFF. For the CDR3, the DNA is TGCGCCAGCAGCTTGGCTTGGGGAGAGCAGTTCTTC.

The count of this clonotype is one. V gene TRBV15 combines with J gene TRBJ2-5; D is unclear. Trimming took off 0 bases at V and 5 bases at J, with 4 bases between the two ends. The CDR3 has 12 amino acids. Germline CDR1 LNHNV, CDR2 YYDKDF (reference sequence). CDR3 coding DNA: TGTGCCACCAGCAGAGATGGTGAGACCCAGTACTTC. Amino acid sequence: CATSRDGETQYF.

Worth noting for this clonotype: The junction departs from the called germline gene at one end, perhaps through a read error. CDR3 nucleotides: TGTGCCATCAGCCCGGGGCCCCTAGGCGATGGCTACACCTTC. It is translated as CAISPGPLGDGYTF. The chain recombines TRBV5-5 with TRBJ1-2; perhaps TRBD1 as D (5 bases). The CDR3 loop spans 14 amino acids. CDR1 and CDR2 (germline): SGHKS, YYEKEE (reference sequence).

This chain joins TRBV10-3 and TRBJ2-1; 10 bases agree with TRBD2. From germline, CDR1 is ENHRY and CDR2 SYGVKD. The V and J ends lost 0 bases and 6 bases, in that order; junction bases with no gene match: 5. The CDR3 consists of 16 residues. The DNA of the CDR3 is TGTGCCATCAGTGAGTCGGGACTAGCGATAGTCAATGAGCAGTTCTTC. It translates to CAISESGLAIVNEQFF.

The chain couples TRBV7-8 to TRBJ2-7; unclear D gene. V gave up 4 bases and J gave up 4 bases, with 11 bases separating them. Per germline, CDR1 SGHVS and CDR2 FQNEAQ. The CDR3 totals 13 residues. The CDR3 sequence is CASSSRGRYEQYF. CDR3 coding DNA: TGTGCCAGCAGCTCACGTGGACGGTACGAGCAGTACTTC.

In its sample, this clonotype was seen once. The V gene is TRBV15, the J gene TRBJ2-7; D call uncertain. Trimming shortened V by 0 bases and J by 2 bases, and 8 bases separated the two germline ends. The CDR3 consists of 14 residues. Germline CDR1 reads LNHNV; CDR2 reads YYDKDF (reference sequence). CDR3 amino acids: CATSRDFRPYEQYF. Written as DNA, the CDR3 is TGTGCCACCAGCAGAGATTTTCGTCCCTACGAGCAGTACTTC.

The J gene is TRBJ1-1, the V gene TRBV10-3; 11 bases are shared with TRBD1. With 11 bases clipped from V and 5 bases from J, the junction kept 7 bases outside the gene matches. In germline, CDR1 is ENHRY, CDR2 SYGVKD. This CDR3 has 13 amino acids. The CDR3 nucleotides read TGTGCCTGCGGGGACAGGGGGGGGACTGAAGCTTTCTTT. Its translation: CACGDRGGTEAFF.

This clonotype was counted a few times. The rearrangement uses TRBV10-3 and TRBJ1-2; no reliable D call. Looked up from germline, CDR1 is ENHRY and CDR2 is SYGVKD. Trimming removed 5 bases at V and 4 bases at J, with 14 bases between. This CDR3 is built from 14 residues. The CDR3 reads CAISKARPRYGYTF. The CDR3 region has the DNA TGTGCCATCAGTAAAGCCAGGCCACGCTATGGCTACACCTTC.

The chain combines TRBV30 with TRBJ1-1, with 9 bases fitting TRBD1. The CDR3 contains 13 residues. CDR1 and CDR2 (germline): GTSNPN, SVGIG (reference sequence). With 5 bases clipped from V and 6 bases from J, the junction kept 7 bases outside the gene matches. The CDR3 DNA is TGTGCCTGGCAAGAGGGGACAGGGTCTGAAGCTTTCTTT. Translation: CAWQEGTGSEAFF.

This chain connects TRBV7-8 to TRBJ2-7; D is undetermined. The CDR3 consists of 15 residues. CDR1 SGHVS and CDR2 FQNEAQ come from the germline V gene. Trimming took off 8 bases at V and 2 bases at J, with 19 bases between the two ends. CDR3 sequence (DNA): TGTGCCAGCTCCCCCCCGTTAGGACGCGCCTACGAGCAGTACTTC. Its translation: CASSPPLGRAYEQYF.

This clonotype was counted at least ten times. The V and J genes are TRBV4-3 and TRBJ2-7, with 10 positions matching TRBD2. Looked up from germline, CDR1 is LGHNA and CDR2 is YSLEER. The V and J ends lost 0 bases and 7 bases, in that order; junction bases with no gene match: 15. CDR3 size: 18 residues. CDR3 region: CASSQDPPGSGRAGEQYF. For the CDR3, the DNA is TGCGCCAGCAGCCAAGACCCACCGGGGAGCGGGAGGGCGGGGGAGCAGTACTTC.

This chain connects TRBV5-1 to TRBJ2-1; D unclear. The V gene lost 0 bases and the J gene lost 6 bases, with 10 bases spanning the gap. Germline assignment: CDR1 SGHRS and CDR2 YFSETQ. The CDR3 is made up of 14 amino acids. This CDR3 reads CASSLVVSFNEQFF. CDR3 coding DNA: TGCGCCAGCAGCTTGGTTGTCAGCTTCAATGAGCAGTTCTTC.

A few counts support this clonotype. J is TRBJ1-2 and V is TRBV15; 9 bases agree with TRBD1. V was pared by 2 bases and J by 3 bases, with 10 bases of the junction left unmatched. This CDR3 is built from 17 residues. Germline CDR1 reads LNHNV; CDR2 reads YYDKDF (reference sequence). CDR3 bases: TGTGCCACCAGCAGATCTCTGAACACAGGGGGCGACTATGGCTACACCTTC. Translating it yields CATSRSLNTGGDYGYTF.

The gene calls are TRBV7-2 and TRBJ1-5; tentatively, D is TRBD1 (6 bases). The CDR3 is made up of 16 amino acids. Germline V gene data show CDR1 as SGHTA and CDR2 as FQGNSA. The V and J ends lost 5 bases and 7 bases respectively, with 21 bases between them. The CDR3 spells CASSISGTGARQPQHF. The CDR3 DNA sequence: TGTGCCAGCAGCATCAGTGGGACGGGGGCGCGACAGCCCCAGCATTTT.

J is TRBJ2-7 and V is TRBV12-3 or TRBV12-4; D may be TRBD1 (6 bases). This CDR3 is 12 amino acids long. V lost 4 bases to trimming and J lost 6 bases, with 10 bases between them. CDR3: CASSYGQIEQYF. The CDR3 DNA is TGTGCCAGCAGTTATGGACAGATCGAGCAGTACTTC.

This clonotype was observed a handful of times. The V call is TRBV5-1, the J call TRBJ2-1, with 7 bases fitting TRBD2. The V segment lost 3 bases and the J segment 1 base; nucleotides outside the gene matches: 10. Germline V lookup: CDR1 SGHRS, CDR2 YFSETQ. The CDR3 is 17 amino acids. Here the CDR3 DNA reads TGCGCCAGCAGCTCCTACAGTCGCGGGAGTTCCTACAATGAGCAGTTCTTC. It is translated as CASSSYSRGSSYNEQFF.

This clonotype was picked up a small number of times. The chain has TRBV4-1 and TRBJ2-2; 7 bases are shared with TRBD2. The J segment lost 4 bases and the V segment lost 2 bases, leaving 4 bases of the junction unmatched. Looked up from germline, CDR1 is MGHRA and CDR2 is YSYEKL. This CDR3 spans 15 amino acids. The CDR3 here is CASSQTLASTGELFF. DNA for the CDR3: TGCGCCAGCAGCCAAACACTAGCGAGCACCGGGGAGCTGTTTTTT.

This clonotype was seen only a few times. The chain employs TRBV7-9 and TRBJ2-1; TRBD2 might be the D (6 bases). Germline V gene lookup returns CDR1 SEHNR and CDR2 FQNEAQ (reference sequence). Between the trimmed V and J ends, which lost 3 bases and 7 bases, there was a span of 16 bases. The CDR3 contains 15 residues. For the CDR3, the DNA is TGTGCCAGCAGCTTCGGGACTGGCTACGAGAATGAGCAGTTCTTC. Its translation: CASSFGTGYENEQFF.

The CDR3 here is CSAGWSFTEAFF. In DNA, the CDR3 is TGCAGTGCTGGGTGGAGTTTCACTGAAGCTTTCTTT. The chain employs TRBV20-1 and TRBJ1-1; D ambiguous. Germline CDR1 is DFQATT and CDR2 is SNEGSKA (reference sequence). The V end lost 5 bases, the J end lost 4 bases, and 11 bases lay between the germline ends. The CDR3 covers 12 residues.

This clonotype was counted a few times. This chain joins TRBV12-3 or TRBV12-4 and TRBJ2-1, with 9 bases that match TRBD2. V shed 1 base, J shed 9 bases, and the junction held 4 bases outside the gene matches. The CDR3 extends over 14 amino acids. CDR3 sequence (DNA): TGTGCCAGCAGTTTAGGACTAGCGGCGGGTGAGCAGTTCTTC. Protein sequence: CASSLGLAAGEQFF.

The chain joins TRBV20-1 to TRBJ2-7; 13 bases are a match to TRBD2. The CDR3 length is 14 residues. The germline V gene encodes CDR1 DFQATT and CDR2 SNEGSKA (reference sequence). V shed 5 bases and J 5 bases; nucleotides not matched to a gene: 6. This chain's CDR3 is CSAGGLAGSDEQYF. DNA for the CDR3: TGCAGTGCTGGGGGACTAGCGGGATCGGACGAGCAGTACTTC.